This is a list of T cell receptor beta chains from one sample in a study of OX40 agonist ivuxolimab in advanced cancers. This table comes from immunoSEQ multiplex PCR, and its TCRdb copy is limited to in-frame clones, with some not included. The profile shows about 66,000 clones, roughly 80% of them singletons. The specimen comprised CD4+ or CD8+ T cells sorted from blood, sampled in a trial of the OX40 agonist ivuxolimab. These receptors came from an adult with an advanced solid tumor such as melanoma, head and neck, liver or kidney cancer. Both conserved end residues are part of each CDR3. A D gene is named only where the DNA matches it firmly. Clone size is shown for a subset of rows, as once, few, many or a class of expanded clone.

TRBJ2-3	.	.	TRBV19	CASSMGGDGDTQYF	TGTGCCAGTAGTATGGGCGGGGACGGAGATACGCAGTATTTT
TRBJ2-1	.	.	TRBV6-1	CASKATLSYNEQFF	TGTGCCAGCAAAGCGACTCTGTCCTACAATGAGCAGTTCTTC
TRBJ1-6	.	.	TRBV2	CASKSPGQTLSPLHF	TGTGCCAGCAAATCTCCCGGGCAGACGCTTTCACCCCTCCACTTT
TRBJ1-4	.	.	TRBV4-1	CASSHVGSGEKLFF	TGCGCCAGCAGCCATGTAGGGTCGGGTGAAAAACTGTTTTTT
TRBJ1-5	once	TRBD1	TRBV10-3	CAISSGQGARGDQPQHF	TGTGCCATCAGTTCGGGACAGGGGGCCCGAGGGGATCAGCCCCAGCATTTT
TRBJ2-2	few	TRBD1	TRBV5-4	CASSFGTGSTGELFF	TGTGCCAGCAGCTTCGGGACAGGATCCACCGGGGAGCTGTTTTTT
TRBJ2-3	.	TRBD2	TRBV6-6	CASSTGTRTSTDTQYF	TGTGCCAGCAGTACCGGGACTAGAACTAGCACAGATACGCAGTATTTT
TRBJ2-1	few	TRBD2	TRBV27	CASSLKGTSISHEQFF	TGTGCCAGCAGTCTAAAAGGGACTAGTATATCCCATGAGCAGTTCTTC
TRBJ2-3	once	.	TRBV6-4	CASLRGPDDTDTQYF	TGTGCCAGCCTACGGGGGCCCGATGACACAGATACGCAGTATTTT
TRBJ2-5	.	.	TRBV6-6	CASSYPGSETQYF	TGTGCCAGCAGTTACCCCGGATCGGAGACCCAGTACTTC
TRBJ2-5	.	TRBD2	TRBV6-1	CASSATSAWTETQYF	TGTGCCAGCAGTGCGACTAGCGCCTGGACGGAGACCCAGTACTTC
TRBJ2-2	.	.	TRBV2	CASSRSPGTAGELFF	TGTGCCAGCAGCCGTTCCCCGGGGACCGCCGGGGAGCTGTTTTTT
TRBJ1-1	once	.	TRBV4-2	CASSQGGRTAEAFF	TGTGCCAGCAGCCAGGGGGGGAGGACGGCTGAAGCTTTCTTT
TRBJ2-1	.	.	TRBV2	CASSGLHDIYEQFF	TGTGCCAGCAGTGGTCTCCATGATATTTATGAGCAGTTCTTC
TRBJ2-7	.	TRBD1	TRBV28	CASSTGGPSYEQYF	TGTGCCAGCAGTACAGGGGGCCCATCCTACGAGCAGTACTTC
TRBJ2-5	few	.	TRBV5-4	CASSPEQGGETQYF	TGTGCCAGCAGCCCCGAGCAGGGCGGGGAGACCCAGTACTTC
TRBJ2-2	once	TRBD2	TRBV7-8	CASSLVAGGTGELFF	TGTGCCAGCAGCTTAGTAGCGGGAGGCACCGGGGAGCTGTTTTTT